Each of the 25 T cell receptor beta chains below was sequenced from the same sample in a study of OX40 agonist ivuxolimab in advanced cancers. Profiled with immunoSEQ multiplex PCR; TCRdb holds only in-frame clones, not every one. The sample lists over 100,000 clones, around 93% occurring once. The sample consisted of CD4+ or CD8+ T cells sorted from blood, taken in a trial of the OX40 agonist ivuxolimab. The receptor source for this set is an adult with an advanced solid tumor such as melanoma, head and neck, liver or kidney cancer.

CDR3 in DNA: TGTGCCAGCAGGCCCGGTACGGCGACCCAGTACTTC. This encodes CASRPGTATQYF. The chain is built from TRBV6-1 and TRBJ2-5; no definite D call. The V gene's germline CDR1 is MNHNS and CDR2 SASEGT. The CDR3 contains 12 residues. The germline V and J ends were trimmed by 6 bases and 7 bases, with 12 bases remaining between them.

The chain has TRBV5-5 and TRBJ2-1; perhaps D is TRBD1 or TRBD2 (5 bases each). Germline loops: CDR1 SGHKS, CDR2 YYEKEE (reference sequence). The CDR3 sequence is 15 residues long. Trimming removed 4 bases from V and 4 bases from J, with 15 bases in between. CDR3 amino acids: CASSPGPDEYNEQFF. In nucleotides, the CDR3 is TGTGCCAGCAGCCCGGGACCCGACGAGTACAATGAGCAGTTCTTC.

This sequence joins TRBV6-6 and TRBJ1-2; D is undetermined. The CDR3 runs 13 residues. CDR1 is MNHNY, CDR2 SVGAGI, per germline (reference sequence). Trimming stripped 8 bases from V and 8 bases from J, with 18 bases between. CDR3 region: CASGPGIAWGYTF. For the CDR3, the DNA is TGTGCCAGCGGCCCGGGAATCGCGTGGGGCTACACCTTC.

V and J are TRBV30 and TRBJ1-6; 9 positions match TRBD1. CDR3 length: 18 residues. CDR1 is GTSNPN and CDR2 is SVGIG in the germline V gene (reference sequence). V trimming: 3 bases; J trimming: 9 bases; junction bases outside the gene matches: 18. The CDR3 sequence is CAWSPPIHINRGPSPLHF. In DNA form, the CDR3 reads TGTGCCTGGAGCCCACCCATCCACATTAACAGGGGGCCTTCACCCCTCCACTTT.

This clone was seen a single time. The CDR3 is CASSPSVSSGLLYEQYF. The DNA for the CDR3 is TGCGCCAGCAGCCCCTCGGTGAGTAGCGGGTTACTCTACGAGCAGTACTTC. J is TRBJ2-7 and V is TRBV5-1, with 7 bases lining up with TRBD2. CDR3 length: 17 amino acids. Germline lookup yields CDR1 SGHRS and CDR2 YFSETQ. J lost 3 bases, V lost 4 bases, and 16 bases had no gene match.

The gene calls are TRBV18 and TRBJ2-3; TRBD2 agrees at 9 bases. Germline loops: CDR1 KGHSH, CDR2 LQKENI. CDR3 length equals 19 residues. The V segment lost 2 bases and the J segment 0 bases; nucleotides outside the gene matches: 12. CDR3 sequence reads: CASSPGSSGKFPSTDTQYF. CDR3 nucleotide sequence: TGTGCCAGCTCACCAGGTTCTAGCGGGAAATTCCCTAGCACAGATACGCAGTATTTT.

The chain joins TRBV28 to TRBJ1-2, with D possibly TRBD1 on 6 matching bases. V gave up 3 bases and J gave up 8 bases, with 13 bases separating them. CDR3 length: 13 residues. CDR1 is MDHEN and CDR2 is SYDVKM in the germline V gene. As DNA, the CDR3 is TGTGCCAGCAGTTTGATCAGGGGTGGAGGCTACACCTTC. Protein sequence: CASSLIRGGGYTF.

The chain recombines TRBV7-7 with TRBJ2-5, with D perhaps matching TRBD1 (6 bases). Looked up from germline, CDR1 is SSHAT and CDR2 is FNYEAQ (reference sequence). The CDR3 spans 13 residues. V gave up 1 base and J gave up 4 bases, with 7 bases separating them. Written as DNA, the CDR3 is TGTGCCAGCAGCTTAGACAGGGCAGAGACCCAGTACTTC. Residues: CASSLDRAETQYF. Drawing the rest from reference TRBV7-7 and TRBJ2-5, the complete variable domain is GAGVSQSPRYKVTKRGQDVTLRCDPISSHATLYWYQQALGQGPEFLTYFNYEAQPDKSGLPSDRFSAERPEGSISTLTIQRTEQRDSAMYRCASSLDRAETQYFGPGTRLLVL.

The V gene is TRBV29-1, the J gene TRBJ2-2, with D perhaps being TRBD1 or TRBD2 (6 bases each). Germline CDR1 and CDR2: SQVTM and ANQGSEA. This CDR3 has 14 amino acids. V was pared by 7 bases and J by 5 bases, with 17 bases between. CDR3: CSARGGVVTGELFF. In DNA form, the CDR3 reads TGCAGCGCCAGGGGAGGTGTAGTAACCGGGGAGCTGTTTTTT.

The rearrangement joins TRBV6-1 to TRBJ1-4; the D gene is possibly TRBD1 (5 bases). Germline V gene sequence: CDR1 MNHNS, CDR2 SASEGT. V was trimmed by 3 bases and J by 6 bases, leaving 17 bases between them. The CDR3 spans 16 residues. CDR3 nucleotide sequence: TGTGCCAGCAGTGATGAGGGATGGGACTCCGATGAAAAACTGTTTTTT. It encodes CASSDEGWDSDEKLFF.

This clone was observed once. The rearrangement uses TRBV19 and TRBJ2-3; D may correspond to TRBD1 or TRBD2 (5 bases each). The germline gives CDR1 LNHDA, CDR2 SQIVND (reference sequence). Between the trimmed V and J ends, which lost 6 bases and 0 bases, there was a span of 19 bases. The CDR3 is 17 residues long. CDR3: CASRAWFGTPSTDTQYF. CDR3 DNA sequence: TGTGCCAGTAGGGCCTGGTTCGGGACCCCTAGCACAGATACGCAGTATTTT.

J is TRBJ1-2 and V is TRBV7-2; D possibly corresponds to TRBD1 (6 bases). Germline CDR1 reads SGHTA; CDR2 reads FQGNSA. This CDR3 is 15 amino acids long. Deletions cut 3 bases from V and 3 bases from J, with 14 bases between. CDR3 sequence (DNA): TGTGCCAGCAGCTTTTGGGGGGCCGGGGACTATGGCTACACCTTC. As protein: CASSFWGAGDYGYTF.

The chain has TRBV2 and TRBJ2-5; weak D call: TRBD2 (6 bases). Trimming took off 7 bases at V and 1 base at J, with 16 bases between the two ends. Germline V gene sequence: CDR1 SNHLY, CDR2 FYNNEI. CDR3 length equals 15 residues. The CDR3 protein is CASISRSGTQETQYF. As DNA, the CDR3 is TGTGCCAGCATATCCCGTAGCGGAACCCAAGAGACCCAGTACTTC.

The chain employs TRBV7-2 and TRBJ2-3, with 9 bases matching TRBD1. The CDR3 has 15 residues. With 5 bases clipped from V and 4 bases from J, the junction kept 7 bases outside the gene matches. Germline lookup yields CDR1 SGHTA and CDR2 FQGNSA. This chain's CDR3 is CASSPQGTGSDTQYF. DNA of the CDR3: TGTGCCAGCAGCCCACAAGGGACAGGGTCAGATACGCAGTATTTT.

The chain couples TRBV6-8 to TRBJ2-7, with 8 bases aligning to TRBD2. TRBJ2-1 explains the end of the DNA better; the J call may be wrong. Germline CDR1 and CDR2: MNHGY and SAAAGT. CDR3 length: 13 residues. CDR3 in amino acids: CASSSGTRIEQFF. CDR3 sequence (DNA): TGTGCCAGCAGTTCCGGGACTAGGATCGAGCAGTTCTTC.

The gene calls are TRBV5-1 and TRBJ1-4; 8 nucleotides align to TRBD1. Trimming took 0 bases from V and 6 from J; bases not matched to a gene: 1. Germline loops: CDR1 SGHRS, CDR2 YFSETQ. This CDR3 comprises 14 residues. The CDR3 is CASSLDRGDEKLFF. As DNA, the CDR3 is TGCGCCAGCAGCTTGGACAGGGGGGATGAAAAACTGTTTTTT. The complete variable domain, with remaining parts taken from reference TRBV5-1 and TRBJ1-4, reads KAGVTQTPRYLIKTRGQQVTLSCSPISGHRSVSWYQQTPGQGLQFLFEYFSETQRNKGNFPGRFSGRQFSNSRSEMNVSTLELGDSALYLCASSLDRGDEKLFFGSGTQLSVL.

J is TRBJ1-1 and V is TRBV28; D might be TRBD1 (5 bases). The V end lost 1 base, the J end lost 1 base, and 10 bases lay between the germline ends. Per the germline V gene, CDR1 is MDHEN and CDR2 is SYDVKM. This CDR3 has 15 residues. The CDR3 reads CASSLSGVRNTEAFF. CDR3 sequence (DNA): TGTGCCAGCAGTTTATCGGGGGTTCGGAACACTGAAGCTTTCTTT.

V and J are TRBV11-1 and TRBJ2-2; the D is unclear. Germline V CDR1 and CDR2: SGHAT, FQDESV (reference sequence). The CDR3 extends over 13 amino acids. Trimming shortened V by 6 bases and J by 7 bases, and 12 bases separated the two germline ends. The CDR3 spells CASSSQWLGELFF. For the CDR3, the DNA is TGTGCCAGCAGTTCTCAGTGGCTCGGGGAGCTGTTTTTT.

This chain links TRBV28 with TRBJ2-7; either TRBD1 or TRBD2 may supply D (5 bases each). This CDR3 contains 14 residues. From germline, CDR1 is MDHEN and CDR2 SYDVKM. With 3 bases removed from V and 6 bases from J, the gap between germline ends came to 15 bases. The CDR3 DNA reads as TGTGCCAGCAGTTTCCTCCAGGGACCCCTCGAGCAGTACTTC. As protein: CASSFLQGPLEQYF.

The chain couples TRBV30 to TRBJ2-7, with a tentative D call TRBD2 (6 bases). CDR1 and CDR2 (germline): GTSNPN, SVGIG (reference sequence). The CDR3 length is 12 residues. Trimming removed 5 bases from V and 2 bases from J, with 10 bases in between. The CDR3 spells CAWGTVTYEQYF. Here the CDR3 DNA reads TGTGCCTGGGGGACTGTGACCTACGAGCAGTACTTC. Supplemented by reference TRBV30 and TRBJ2-7, the full variable domain reads SQTIHQWPATLVQPVGSPLSLECTVEGTSNPNLYWYRQAAGRGLQLLFYSVGIGQISSEVPQNLSASRPQDRQFILSSKKLLLSDSGFYLCAWGTVTYEQYFGPGTRLTVT.

This chain joins TRBV18 and TRBJ1-2; unclear D gene. V was shortened by 0 bases and J by 8 bases, with 7 bases between the two germline ends. The CDR3 loop spans 12 amino acids. Germline lookup yields CDR1 KGHSH and CDR2 LQKENI. The CDR3, as DNA: TGTGCCAGCTCACCACCAAACGAGGGCTACACCTTC. Its translation: CASSPPNEGYTF.

The chain employs TRBV18 and TRBJ1-2; 8 nucleotides line up with TRBD1. This CDR3 comprises 16 residues. Germline CDR1 reads KGHSH; CDR2 reads LQKENI. V shed 0 bases, J shed 6 bases, and the junction held 9 bases outside the gene matches. CDR3: CASSPPQGARGNGYTF. In nucleotides, the CDR3 is TGTGCCAGCTCACCACCGCAGGGGGCGAGAGGAAATGGCTACACCTTC.

There are a few counts of this clone. In the same sample, other DNA sequences code for this CDR3. This chain links TRBV7-2 with TRBJ2-5; a possible D gene is TRBD1 (5 bases). Germline CDR1 and CDR2: SGHTA and FQGNSA. Trimming shortened V by 3 bases and J by 2 bases, and 7 bases separated the two germline ends. The CDR3 loop spans 13 amino acids. The CDR3 spells CASSLGQQETQYF. CDR3 sequence (DNA): TGTGCCAGCAGCTTGGGGCAACAAGAGACCCAGTACTTC.

In this sample, this clone turned up a few times. The gene calls are TRBV27 and TRBJ1-3, with TRBD1 matching over 9 bases. V trimming: 5 bases; J trimming: 0 bases; junction bases outside the gene matches: 5. The CDR3 length is 16 residues. Germline V lookup: CDR1 MNHEY, CDR2 SMNVEV (reference sequence). CDR3 in DNA: TGTGCCAGCAGTCTCCGGGACAGGGACTCTGGAAACACCATATATTTT. It translates to CASSLRDRDSGNTIYF.

The V and J genes are TRBV6-5 and TRBJ2-1; D ambiguous. Trimming shortened V by 4 bases and J by 10 bases, and 14 bases separated the two germline ends. In germline, CDR1 is MNHEY, CDR2 SVGAGI. CDR3 length: 13 residues. CDR3 DNA: TGTGCCAGCAGTTCGGTCCCAGGCAGGGAGCAGTTCTTC. Encoded protein: CASSSVPGREQFF.